Described below is a single T cell receptor (beta chain) sequence and its context. Antigen specificity is unknown. The data are from a study of PD-1 blockade in classical Hodgkin lymphoma. Study in general: It was nivolumab at 3 mg/kg, given intravenously every 2 weeks, that patients received.

Each and every patient relapsed after autologous stem cell transplantation, and patients got differing brentuximab vedotin exposure. General study results and limits: TCR diversity in CD4+, not CD8+, cells rose significantly by C4D1. Individuals who commenced nivolumab within less than 1 year of ASCT were excluded.

Produced via immunoSEQ multiplex PCR; TCRdb's table is partial and in-frame only. The table includes under 30,000 clones, around 67% detected once. Germline values: CDR1 SGHTA, CDR2 FQGTGA. With V trimmed by 5 bases and J by 1 base, 11 bases remained unmatched. This CDR3 has 17 amino acids. The clonotype originates from a human donor with classical Hodgkin lymphoma. The sequencing used peripheral blood mononuclear cells (PBMCs), collected before the second cycle of nivolumab. J is TRBJ2-1 and V is TRBV7-3; 7 nucleotides align to TRBD2. This chain's CDR3 is CASSPYGGGDSYNEQFF. Written as DNA, the CDR3 is TGTGCCAGCAGCCCTTACGGCGGGGGTGATTCCTACAATGAGCAGTTCTTC.